Presented here are 2 T cell receptor beta chains from one specimen sequenced in a study of blood T cell repertoires in COVID-19 (TCRdb year 2020). The library relied on the immunoSEQ multiplex PCR assay. TCRdb limited this immuneACCESS table to in-frame rearrangements with V and J called. A share of clones is missing; checked studies link under half to unresolved V genes, and the rest is unexplained. Within this sample are a few hundred thousand clones, with approximately 83% of them counted one time only. The ten largest account for less than 2.5% of the sample. Material: PBMCs or T cells enriched from blood (not recorded which). These receptor sequences come from a man between 25 and 39 years old who had recovered from COVID-19.

V usage is TRBV12-5 and J usage is TRBJ1-3; D is perhaps TRBD1 (6 bases). The CDR3 sequence is 18 residues long. V was trimmed by 0 bases and J by 0 bases, leaving 15 bases between them. Germline loops: CDR1 LGHNT, CDR2 FRNRAP. The CDR3 coding sequence is TGTGCTAGTGGTTTGGTCGTAGGGGGTCGTTACTCTGGAAACACCATATATTTT. This translates into CASGLVVGGRYSGNTIYF.

The chain is built from TRBV5-4 and TRBJ2-7; 10 bases fit TRBD1. J gave up 4 bases and V 3 bases, and 7 bases lay outside the gene matches. The CDR3 loop spans 15 amino acids. Per germline, CDR1 SGHNT and CDR2 YYREEE (reference sequence). Here the CDR3 reads CASSSGTGARYEQYF. In DNA, the CDR3 is TGTGCCAGCAGCTCAGGGACAGGGGCGCGGTACGAGCAGTACTTC.